These T cell receptor beta chains were read from a single sample in a study of blood T cells in healthy people across ages. Each CDR3 protein is one row after TCRdb ran MiXCR on the 5' RACE reads. Counted here are around 800,000 distinct CDR3 sequences, roughly 24% occurring once; the ten biggest clones make up 2.5% to 3.5%. This sample also belongs to another study, concerning T cells of mothers and their children.

Sequences were obtained from blood. These receptors were obtained from a boy younger than 18 in good health. Each CDR3 is given without its conserved first and last residue.

v_gene	j_gene	CDR3aa
TRBV12-3/TRBV12-4	TRBJ2-5	ASSSYTVSWEQY
TRBV10-3	NA	AISPRGRETQY
TRBV6-1	TRBJ1-1	ASSGDRYGNTEAF
TRBV2	TRBJ2-5	ASSENGGDWETQY
TRBV27	TRBJ2-3	ASNDFGGPKDTQY
TRBV6-5	TRBJ2-4	ASSRGGAKNIQY
TRBV7-8	TRBJ2-1	ASSSRTSGGVGNEQF
TRBV28	TRBJ2-5	ASSSQGWEHQETQY
TRBV7-9	TRBJ2-5	ASSSPSGGKTQY
TRBV29-1	TRBJ2-5	SVEPSEGTQY
TRBV4-1	TRBJ2-6	ASSQIVTSGTRSGANVLT
TRBV13	TRBJ1-4	ASSWGQGTNEKLF
TRBV5-1	TRBJ1-5	ASSLGPDRGDQPQH
TRBV6-6	NA	ASSPRQSYTEQF
TRBV28	TRBJ2-2	ASSGTVGTGELF
TRBV30	TRBJ1-4	AWSARGRREKLF
TRBV28	TRBJ1-4	ASSLNPSEKLF
TRBV7-9	TRBJ1-2	ASSSGGQHGYT
TRBV28	TRBJ1-1	ASSFMGPEAF
TRBV24-1	TRBJ1-4	ATSDGGTGDNEKLF
TRBV5-1	TRBJ2-6	ASSPYRDSGANVLT
TRBV9	NA	ASSVGQGTTYEQY
TRBV11-2	TRBJ1-2	ASSFDPPLRANYGYT
TRBV6-5	TRBJ2-5	ASGSSTAFVGETQY
TRBV29-1	TRBJ2-3	SVFPGQGTSDTQY
TRBV6-6	NA	ASSSGRGRGPEQY
TRBV5-1	TRBJ2-1	ASTVRSSSYNEQF
TRBV6-1	TRBJ1-5	ASSESQVPQPQH
TRBV19	TRBJ1-5	ASADRSNSNQPQH
TRBV7-8	TRBJ2-3	ASSLGRAMDTQY
TRBV30	TRBJ1-1	AWSVGRTTEAF
TRBV20-1	TRBJ2-3	SAETRVSDTQY
TRBV14	TRBJ1-2	ASSHEQGVRYGYT
TRBV5-1	TRBJ2-7	ASSLAPGQGVPREQY
TRBV11-2	TRBJ2-7	ASSDTNYEQY
TRBV6-5	TRBJ1-1	ASRDPGQRNTEAF
TRBV12-3/TRBV12-4	TRBJ2-1	ASSLDGASYNEQF
TRBV11-2	TRBJ2-7	ASSLTDGAGEQY
TRBV12-3/TRBV12-4	TRBJ1-3	ASSSLTGEADTIY
TRBV13	TRBJ2-7	ASSLDREEYEQY
TRBV7-3	TRBJ2-5	ASSRSGSKETQY
TRBV3-1	TRBJ1-1	ASTPSTGRAF
TRBV7-2	TRBJ2-3	ASSRGGDSDTQY
TRBV5-6	TRBJ2-1	ASSPRDREQF
TRBV27	TRBJ1-6	ASSFSKGRRSPLH
TRBV5-1	TRBJ2-5	ASSLVPAGGHETQY
TRBV15	TRBJ2-1	ATSSPGGPSYNEQF
TRBV19	TRBJ1-4	ASSRLDRSTNEKLF
TRBV6-4	TRBJ2-7	ASSPREGALYEQY
TRBV29-1	TRBJ2-5	SGGRRQETQY
TRBV6-5	TRBJ2-5	ASSTLRGQETQY
TRBV13	TRBJ1-1	ATGTGDGTEAF
TRBV6-5	TRBJ2-7	ASSYIGHAYEQY
TRBV20-1	TRBJ2-3	SRGGLSDTQY
TRBV7-3	NA	ASSLSRGGDEQF